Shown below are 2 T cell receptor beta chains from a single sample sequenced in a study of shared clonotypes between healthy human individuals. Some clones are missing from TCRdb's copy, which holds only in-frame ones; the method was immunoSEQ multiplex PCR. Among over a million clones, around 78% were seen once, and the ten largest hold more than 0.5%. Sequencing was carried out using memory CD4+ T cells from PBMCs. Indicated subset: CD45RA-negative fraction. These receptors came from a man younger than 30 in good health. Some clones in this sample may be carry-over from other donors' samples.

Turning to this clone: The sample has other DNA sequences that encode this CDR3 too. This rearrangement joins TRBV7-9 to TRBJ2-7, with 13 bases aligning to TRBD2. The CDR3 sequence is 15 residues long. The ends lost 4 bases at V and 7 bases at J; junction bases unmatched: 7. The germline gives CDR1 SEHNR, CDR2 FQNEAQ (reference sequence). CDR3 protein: CASSSRLAGGGEQYF. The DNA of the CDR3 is TGTGCCAGCAGCTCCCGACTAGCGGGAGGTGGGGAGCAGTACTTC. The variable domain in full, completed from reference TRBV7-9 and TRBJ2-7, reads DTGVSQNPRHKITKRGQNVTFRCDPISEHNRLYWYRQTLGQGPEFLTYFQNEAQLEKSRLLSDRFSAERPKGSFSTLEIQRTEQGDSAMYLCASSSRLAGGGEQYFGPGTRLTVT.

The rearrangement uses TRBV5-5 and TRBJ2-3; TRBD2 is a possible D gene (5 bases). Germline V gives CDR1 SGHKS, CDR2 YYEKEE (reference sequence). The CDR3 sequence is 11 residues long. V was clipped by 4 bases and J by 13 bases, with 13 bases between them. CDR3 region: CASSDYNVEYF. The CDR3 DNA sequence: TGTGCCAGCAGCGACTACAACGTGGAGTATTTT.